The source of this T cell receptor beta chain is a study of shared clonotypes between healthy human individuals. In its sample, this clone was seen a few times. Germline CDR1 reads LGHNA; CDR2 reads YNFKEQ. V lost 0 bases to trimming and J lost 8 bases, with 29 bases between them. The CDR3 is 20 residues long. Sequencing used immunoSEQ multiplex PCR; TCRdb keeps in-frame clones, though not all of them. In the table there are about 560,000 clones, around 77% of which are singletons. All donors qualified as healthy HIV-negative adults and had experienced no recent acute infections or vaccinations. For unsorted samples, genomic DNA was extracted from about 95 million PBMCs.

The chain has TRBV4-2 and TRBJ2-1, with D possibly matching TRBD2 (5 bases). This sequence was found in a woman aged 40 to 50 in good health. Some clones in this sample may be carry-over from other donors' samples. Sequenced: PBMCs. CDR3 amino acids: CASSQDFPLPPSLFGYEQFF. The CDR3 DNA reads TGTGCCAGCAGCCAAGATTTTCCGTTGCCCCCTAGCCTTTTTGGCTATGAGCAGTTCTTC.